These 13 T cell receptor beta chains were all obtained from the same sample, sequenced in a study of T cells after yellow fever vaccination (dated by TCRdb to between 2019 and 2020). Library method: 5' RACE. Sequenced using an Illumina HiSeq 2500. In-frame beta chains were kept once TCRdb had trimmed the public reads at Q25 with fastp and called clones with MiXCR. Rows are combined by CDR3 protein, so each entry shows the most common genes and DNA. This sample gives 500,000 to 650,000 distinct CDR3 sequences in total; about 13% of them show up just once. The ten top clones hold 11% to 15% of the sample. Sample treatment or condition, as interpreted from the label and publication: live attenuated yellow fever vaccine strain. The sequencing here drew on PBMCs, taken on the day of the yellow fever booster vaccination. The source of these receptors is a young man who received the YFV17D yellow fever vaccine.

The chain employs TRBV9 and TRBJ2-5; 8 bases map to TRBD2. The CDR3 consists of 14 residues. The germline CDR1 and CDR2 sequences are SGDLS and YYNGEE. The V gene end was trimmed by 2 bases and the J gene end by 5 bases; junction bases not matched to a gene: 5. In nucleotides, the CDR3 is TGTGCCAGCAGCGTTCAGCCTAGCGGGGAGACCCAGTACTTC. Protein sequence: CASSVQPSGETQYF.

Only a few counts were recorded for this clonotype. The chain couples TRBV29-1 to TRBJ2-5, with 11 bases lining up with TRBD2. The CDR3 loop spans 14 amino acids. Germline V gene sequence: CDR1 SQVTM, CDR2 ANQGSEA. V dropped 6 bases and J dropped 3; count of bases not matched to a gene: 6. CDR3 in DNA: TGCAGCGTCCGACTAGCGGGGAATAAAGAGACCCAGTACTTC. Its protein is CSVRLAGNKETQYF.

The chain carries TRBV11-2 and TRBJ2-7; 13 bases match TRBD2. The germline CDR1 and CDR2 sequences are SGHAT and FQNNGV. The junction had 7 bases not matched to a gene; V was cut back by 5 bases and J by 0 bases. The CDR3 spans 17 residues. CDR3 DNA: TGTGCCAGCAGCCGGCTGACTAGCGGGAGGAGCTCCTACGAGCAGTACTTC. This codes for CASSRLTSGRSSYEQYF.

This clonotype was observed a few times. V is TRBV12-3 or TRBV12-4 and J is TRBJ2-1; 12 bases are a match to TRBD2. There are 14 residues in the CDR3. V gave up 7 bases and J gave up 8 bases; unmatched junction bases: 6. The CDR3 reads CASTWGTSGHEQFF. The CDR3 bases are TGTGCCAGCACCTGGGGGACTAGCGGGCATGAGCAGTTCTTC.

This clonotype has more than one count but fewer than ten. J is TRBJ1-1 and V is TRBV27, with D perhaps matching TRBD1 (5 bases). CDR1 and CDR2 from the germline V gene are MNHEY and SMNVEV (reference sequence). Trimming took 4 bases from V and 2 from J, leaving 8 bases between them. This CDR3 spans 13 amino acids. CDR3 DNA: TGTGCCAGCAGTTCAGGGAGCAACACTGAAGCTTTCTTT. As protein: CASSSGSNTEAFF.

This clonotype has more than one count but fewer than ten. V usage is TRBV12-3 or TRBV12-4 and J usage is TRBJ2-5, with a possible D match to TRBD1 (6 bases). This CDR3 is built from 14 residues. V was shortened by 6 bases and J by 4 bases, with 15 bases between the two germline ends. DNA of the CDR3: TGTGCCAGCAGCCCCCCGGACAGACGAGAGACCCAGTACTTC. This translates into CASSPPDRRETQYF.

The chain links TRBV25-1 to TRBJ2-3; no definite D call. CDR1 is MGHDK and CDR2 is SYGVNS in the germline V gene. V shed 8 bases and J shed 4 bases, with 4 bases lying between them. The CDR3 is 10 amino acids. CDR3 residues: CASEADTQYF. In nucleotides, the CDR3 is TGTGCCAGCGAGGCAGATACGCAGTATTTT. Supplemented by reference TRBV25-1 and TRBJ2-3, the full variable domain reads EADIYQTPRYLVIGTGKKITLECSQTMGHDKMYWYQQDPGMELHLIHYSYGVNSTEKGDLSSESTVSRIRTEHFPLTLESARPSHTSQYLCASEADTQYFGPGTRLTVL.

This clonotype showed up just a few times. This chain joins TRBV23-1 and TRBJ2-1; TRBD2 agrees at 8 bases. TRBV23-1 is an open reading frame whose function is uncertain. The CDR3 runs 17 residues. J was trimmed by 7 bases and V by 1 base; bases with no gene match: 12. The CDR3 loop reads CASSQYRSAGTRNEQFF. The DNA for the CDR3 is TGCGCCAGCAGTCAATACAGGTCTGCCGGGACTAGGAATGAGCAGTTCTTC.

The chain uses TRBV29-1 and TRBJ2-3; 8 nucleotides agree with TRBD2. J gave up 4 bases and V 6 bases, and 9 bases lay outside the gene matches. This CDR3 contains 14 residues. Germline CDR1 reads SQVTM; CDR2 reads ANQGSEA. CDR3 loop: CSVPGLGYPDTQYF. The CDR3 nucleotides read TGCAGCGTCCCGGGACTAGGTTACCCAGATACGCAGTATTTT.

This clonotype was detected a few times. The V call is TRBV20-1, the J call TRBJ2-7; a possible D gene is TRBD1 (6 bases). The CDR3 spans 13 residues. In germline, CDR1 is DFQATT, CDR2 SNEGSKA (reference sequence). With 6 bases removed from V and 3 bases from J, the gap between germline ends came to 15 bases. This CDR3 is CSATLGQYYEQYF. DNA for the CDR3: TGCAGTGCCACCCTAGGACAGTACTACGAGCAGTACTTC.

This chain connects TRBV27 to TRBJ2-2; TRBD2 might be the D (5 bases). Germline assignment: CDR1 MNHEY and CDR2 SMNVEV (reference sequence). The CDR3 runs 15 residues. V was clipped by 4 bases and J by 2 bases, with 11 bases between them. In nucleotides, the CDR3 is TGTGCCAGCAGTTACGGGGTACATAACACCGGGGAGCTGTTTTTT. Protein: CASSYGVHNTGELFF.

The rearrangement links TRBV20-1 to TRBJ2-1, with 7 bases identical to TRBD2. Trimming at V came to 0 bases and at J to 6 bases, leaving 11 bases not matched to a gene. Germline CDR1 is DFQATT and CDR2 is SNEGSKA (reference sequence). The CDR3 sequence is 16 residues long. CDR3 in DNA: TGCAGTGCTAGAGATTCCCGACTAGCTGCAAGCAATGAGCAGTTCTTC. Its protein is CSARDSRLAASNEQFF.

The V and J genes are TRBV24-1 and TRBJ2-5; TRBD1 or TRBD2 may be the D gene (5 bases each). The CDR3 has 13 amino acids. V was pared by 0 bases and J by 4 bases, with 5 bases between. CDR1 KGHDR and CDR2 SFDVKD come from the germline V gene. CDR3 residues: CATSDLGGETQYF. The DNA for the CDR3 is TGTGCCACCAGTGATTTGGGGGGAGAGACCCAGTACTTC.